The rows below give T cell receptor beta chains drawn from one sample of a study of chemoradiotherapy in HPV16-positive cancers. Only in-frame clones appear in the TCRdb table, and some are missing; sequencing was by immunoSEQ multiplex PCR. The sample yields tens of thousands of clones, about 90% seen once. The sequencing used blood, collected from a patient who underwent chemoradiotherapy. The receptor set was obtained from a human donor with HPV-associated anogenital cancer. The CDR3 runs from the conserved cysteine through the conserved F or W. Each record gives: J gene, D gene, V gene, clone size, CDR3 protein, CDR3 DNA. D genes are given only for firm matches. Clone size is given for some rows only: seen once, a few or many times, or a class if the clone is expanded.

TRBJ2-3,-,TRBV7-2,-,CASSLLTAADTQYF,TGTGCCAGCAGCTTACTTACGGCTGCAGATACGCAGTATTTT
TRBJ1-2,TRBD1,TRBV5-4,-,CASSFQGRGDGYTF,TGTGCCAGCAGCTTCCAGGGCAGGGGGGATGGCTACACCTTC
TRBJ2-6,TRBD1,TRBV30,-,CAWSSQTGGASGANVLTF,TGTGCCTGGAGTTCCCAGACAGGGGGCGCCTCTGGGGCCAACGTCCTGACTTTC
TRBJ1-2,TRBD1,TRBV5-6,-,CASRWDRDYGYTF,TGTGCCAGCAGGTGGGACAGGGACTATGGCTACACCTTC
TRBJ1-1,TRBD1,TRBV5-4,-,CASKTGGSMNTEAFF,TGTGCCAGCAAGACAGGGGGATCGATGAACACTGAAGCTTTCTTT
TRBJ2-7,-,TRBV19,once,CASSMTTPAYEQYF,TGTGCCAGTAGTATGACCACTCCTGCCTACGAGCAGTACTTC
TRBJ1-3,-,TRBV5-5,-,CASSPTGNTIYF,TGTGCCAGCAGCCCCACGGGAAACACCATATATTTT
TRBJ1-2,-,TRBV30,-,CAWTRQGYYGYTF,TGTGCCTGGACGCGGCAGGGGTACTATGGCTACACCTTC
TRBJ1-2,TRBD1,TRBV28,-,CAGGTGPYGYTF,TGTGCCGGGGGGACAGGGCCTTATGGCTACACCTTC
TRBJ2-1,TRBD2,TRBV7-8,-,CASSLIPPSGPGHNEQFF,TGTGCCAGCAGCTTAATCCCGCCTAGCGGGCCAGGGCACAATGAGCAGTTCTTC
TRBJ2-5,TRBD2,TRBV7-3,-,CASSLGPGGSQYF,TGTGCCAGCAGCTTGGGACCGGGGGGGTCCCAGTACTTC
TRBJ2-5,-,TRBV5-1,once,CASSSQAAETQYF,TGCGCCAGCAGCTCTCAGGCGGCGGAGACCCAGTACTTC
TRBJ2-7,-,TRBV25-1,-,CASSELGSYEQYF,TGTGCCAGCAGTGAACTCGGATCCTACGAGCAGTACTTC
TRBJ2-3,-,TRBV4-3,-,CASSQDFRRTDTQYF,TGCGCCAGCAGCCAAGATTTCAGGCGGACAGATACGCAGTATTTT
TRBJ2-1,TRBD2,TRBV27,-,CASSSPRLAGAILHSYNEQFF,TGTGCCAGCAGTTCCCCGAGACTAGCGGGAGCAATCCTTCATTCCTACAATGAGCAGTTCTTC
TRBJ2-6,TRBD1,TRBV2,-,CASRTGVGANVLTF,TGTGCCAGCAGGACAGGGGTCGGGGCCAACGTCCTGACTTTC
TRBJ1-4,-,TRBV13,-,CAVGGANEKLFF,TGTGCCGTCGGGGGAGCTAATGAAAAACTGTTTTTT
TRBJ2-5,-,TRBV4-3,-,CASSQDSGTQYF,TGCGCCAGCAGCCAAGATAGCGGGACCCAGTACTTC
TRBJ1-6,-,TRBV7-8,-,CASSLLGRGRSPLHF,TGTGCCAGCAGCTTACTCGGTAGGGGGAGATCACCCCTCCACTTT
TRBJ2-4,-,TRBV7-2,-,CASSLEEGIQYF,TGTGCCAGCAGCTTAGAAGAGGGCATTCAGTACTTC
TRBJ2-5,TRBD2,TRBV4-1,-,CASSPGTSRETQYF,TGCGCCAGCAGCCCAGGGACTAGCAGGGAGACCCAGTACTTC
TRBJ2-2,TRBD2,TRBV11-2,-,CASSFTSGGNTGELFF,TGTGCCAGCAGTTTCACTAGCGGGGGTAACACCGGGGAGCTGTTTTTT
TRBJ2-7,TRBD1,TRBV5-4,-,CASSLGQGSSYEQYF,TGTGCCAGCAGCCTAGGACAGGGGAGCTCCTACGAGCAGTACTTC
TRBJ2-6,-,TRBV7-2,-,CASSSKGGANVLTF,TGTGCCAGCAGCTCCAAGGGTGGGGCCAACGTCCTGACTTTC
TRBJ1-6,TRBD1,TRBV6-5,-,CATRDWGQDTSPLHF,TGTGCCACTAGGGATTGGGGACAGGATACTTCACCCCTCCACTTT
TRBJ2-2,-,TRBV19,-,CASSIVSRAVNAGELFF,TGTGCCAGTAGTATAGTAAGTCGAGCGGTTAACGCCGGGGAGCTGTTTTTT
TRBJ2-1,-,TRBV5-1,-,CASSPPRGRYNEQFF,TGCGCCAGCAGCCCGCCGAGGGGGAGGTACAATGAGCAGTTCTTC
TRBJ2-3,TRBD2,TRBV6-4,-,CASSDGLAGGKQYF,TGTGCCAGCAGTGACGGACTAGCGGGGGGTAAGCAGTATTTT
TRBJ1-1,-,TRBV18,-,CASSPPRTSGMNTEAFF,TGTGCCAGCTCACCACCGAGGACATCGGGGATGAACACTGAAGCTTTCTTT
TRBJ1-2,-,TRBV11-2,-,CASSLDGATPGRYGYTF,TGTGCCAGCAGCTTAGATGGGGCGACCCCCGGGCGCTATGGCTACACCTTC
TRBJ2-3,-,TRBV5-8,-,CASSHDGAGRRDTQYF,TGTGCCAGCAGTCACGATGGGGCAGGGAGAAGAGATACGCAGTATTTT
TRBJ1-2,-,TRBV6-5,-,CASRDLYGYTF,TGTGCCAGCAGAGATTTGTATGGCTACACCTTC
TRBJ2-1,TRBD2,TRBV6-9,-,CASRRGLAEFF,TGTGCCAGCAGACGCGGACTAGCGGAGTTCTTC
TRBJ2-6,-,TRBV15,-,CATSRDRGSGANVLTF,TGTGCCACCAGCAGAGATCGGGGCTCTGGGGCCAACGTCCTGACTTTC
TRBJ2-4,-,TRBV10-3,-,CAISESKGGVKNIQYF,TGTGCCATCAGTGAGTCGAAGGGGGGAGTCAAAAACATTCAGTACTTC
TRBJ2-1,TRBD2,TRBV5-8,-,CASSWAGTSGNEQFF,TGTGCCAGCAGCTGGGCCGGGACTAGCGGTAATGAGCAGTTCTTC
TRBJ2-6,-,TRBV5-8,-,CASSLPWGGDGANVLTF,TGTGCCAGCAGCCTGCCTTGGGGGGGCGACGGGGCCAACGTCCTGACTTTC
TRBJ2-1,TRBD2,TRBV30,-,CAWSALAGGVGQFF,TGTGCCTGGAGCGCACTAGCGGGGGGGGTAGGGCAGTTCTTC
TRBJ2-1,-,TRBV2,-,CASSEWGESYNEQFF,TGTGCCAGCAGTGAATGGGGGGAATCCTACAATGAGCAGTTCTTC